These 29 T cell receptor beta chains share one sample of origin, sequenced in a study of blood T cell repertoires in COVID-19. Here immunoSEQ multiplex PCR was the method, and the copy in TCRdb shows in-frame clones only, minus some. The sample holds a few hundred thousand clones; about 91% are singletons and the top ten take around 6.5%. Sequenced sample: peripheral blood. The receptors shown here come from a woman in her 30s with COVID-19, enrolled during active disease.

The gene calls are TRBV9 and TRBJ2-1; a possible D gene is TRBD1 (6 bases). In germline, CDR1 is SGDLS, CDR2 YYNGEE. The CDR3 spans 15 residues. V lost 3 bases and J lost 0, with 10 bases in between. In DNA, the CDR3 is TGTGCCAGCAGCGCCCAGGGGAGCTCCTACAATGAGCAGTTCTTC. As protein: CASSAQGSSYNEQFF.

The chain joins TRBV5-4 to TRBJ1-1, with D perhaps TRBD1 (5 bases). CDR1 is SGHNT and CDR2 is YYREEE in the germline V gene (reference sequence). This CDR3 comprises 14 residues. V lost 0 bases and J lost 6, with 12 bases in between. CDR3 in amino acids: CASSLEWGPAEAFF. CDR3 DNA: TGTGCCAGCAGCTTGGAATGGGGCCCGGCTGAAGCTTTCTTT.

This chain joins TRBV5-8 and TRBJ2-7; 11 bases line up with TRBD2. The CDR3 loop spans 16 amino acids. Germline-derived CDR1 and CDR2 are SGHTS and YDEGEE. J was trimmed by 2 bases and V by 4 bases; bases with no gene match: 8. CDR3 in DNA: TGTGCCAGCAGCCATTTAGCGGGGGGGCCGACCTACGAGCAGTACTTC. Amino acids: CASSHLAGGPTYEQYF.

V gene TRBV10-3 combines with J gene TRBJ1-2, with D maybe TRBD1 (5 bases). V lost 0 bases and J 6 bases, leaving 17 bases between the germline ends. The CDR3 runs 16 residues. Germline V gene data show CDR1 as ENHRY and CDR2 as SYGVKD. CDR3 DNA: TGTGCCATCAGTGAGTCCACGGTGGGCAGGGTGCATGGCTACACCTTC. Amino acids: CAISESTVGRVHGYTF.

The chain is built from TRBV9 and TRBJ2-1; 7 positions agree with TRBD1. Germline V CDR1 and CDR2: SGDLS, YYNGEE. The CDR3 runs 14 residues. J gave up 7 bases and V 3 bases, and 7 bases lay outside the gene matches. CDR3 residues: CASSGGTAFNEQFF. The CDR3 DNA is TGTGCCAGCAGCGGAGGGACAGCCTTTAATGAGCAGTTCTTC.

The rearrangement joins TRBV7-2 to TRBJ2-7; a weak D match, TRBD2 (6 bases). In germline, CDR1 is SGHTA, CDR2 FQGNSA. The CDR3 has 17 amino acids. The V end lost 5 bases, the J end lost 6 bases, and 26 bases lay between the germline ends. The chain's CDR3 is CASSQAGSKRALAEQYF. The DNA for the CDR3 is TGTGCCAGCAGCCAAGCGGGCAGTAAAAGGGCCCTGGCCGAGCAGTACTTC. Full variable domain (outside the CDR3, taken from reference TRBV7-2 and TRBJ2-7): GAGVSQSPSNKVTEKGKDVELRCDPISGHTALYWYRQSLGQGLEFLIYFQGNSAPDKSGLPSDRFSAERTGGSVSTLTIQRTQQEDSAVYLCASSQAGSKRALAEQYFGPGTRLTVT.

The J gene is TRBJ1-1, the V gene TRBV29-1; tentative D call: TRBD1 (6 bases). With 3 bases removed from V and 0 bases from J, the gap between germline ends came to 14 bases. CDR3 length: 15 residues. CDR1 is SQVTM, CDR2 ANQGSEA, per germline. CDR3 amino acids: CSVEGGGGMNTEAFF. CDR3 coding DNA: TGCAGCGTTGAGGGAGGGGGAGGAATGAACACTGAAGCTTTCTTT.

The chain links TRBV5-5 to TRBJ1-2; 12 bases align to TRBD1. The J segment lost 8 bases and the V segment lost 5 bases, leaving 7 bases of the junction unmatched. Germline V lookup: CDR1 SGHKS, CDR2 YYEKEE (reference sequence). This CDR3 comprises 14 residues. CDR3 in amino acids: CASRLGQGAWGYTF. The CDR3 DNA sequence: TGTGCCAGCAGACTGGGACAGGGGGCGTGGGGCTACACCTTC.

The J gene is TRBJ1-2, the V gene TRBV13, with a weak D call TRBD1 (6 bases). Germline loops: CDR1 PRHDT, CDR2 FYEKMQ (reference sequence). CDR3 size: 14 residues. V lost 0 bases, J lost 8 bases, and 13 bases lay in between. The CDR3 is CASSLGAGVVGYTF. CDR3 bases: TGTGCCAGCAGCTTAGGCGCAGGGGTTGTAGGCTACACCTTC.

The V and J genes are TRBV3-1 (or the pseudogene TRBV3-2) and TRBJ2-1; the match to TRBD2 covers 8 bases. The ends lost 8 bases at V and 5 bases at J; junction bases unmatched: 2. The CDR3 covers 12 residues. The V gene's germline CDR1 is LGHDT and CDR2 YNNKEL (reference sequence). Written as DNA, the CDR3 is TGTGCCAGCGACGGGGGGGACAATGAGCAGTTCTTC. It specifies CASDGGDNEQFF.

This chain connects TRBV6-5 to TRBJ2-1; 8 nucleotides align to TRBD1. V gave up 6 bases and J gave up 5 bases; unmatched junction bases: 6. Germline CDR1 and CDR2: MNHEY and SVGAGI. The CDR3 is 14 amino acids. CDR3 DNA sequence: TGTGCCAGCAGCCAATTACAGGGGGACAATGAGCAGTTCTTC. Protein: CASSQLQGDNEQFF.

The chain couples TRBV27 to TRBJ2-3; 10 positions agree with TRBD1. V lost 2 bases to trimming and J lost 4 bases; unmatched junction nucleotides: 3. In germline, CDR1 is MNHEY, CDR2 SMNVEV (reference sequence). The CDR3 is made up of 15 amino acids. DNA of the CDR3: TGTGCCAGCAGTTTAAGGGACAGGGGTTCAGATACGCAGTATTTT. Translating gives CASSLRDRGSDTQYF.

The chain links TRBV4-1 to TRBJ2-1, with TRBD1 matching 11 bases. Germline V gives CDR1 MGHRA, CDR2 YSYEKL. V shed 6 bases, J shed 6 bases, and the junction held 7 bases outside the gene matches. This CDR3 has 15 amino acids. In nucleotides, the CDR3 is TGCGCCAGCAGACGGGACAGGGGGATTGGCAATGAGCAGTTCTTC. Translated: CASRRDRGIGNEQFF.

The chain employs TRBV24-1 and TRBJ2-7, with 10 bases identical to TRBD1. The CDR3 is 16 amino acids. The germline CDR1 and CDR2 sequences are KGHDR and SFDVKD. The trim removed 2 bases at V and 5 bases at J, leaving 8 bases unmatched. As DNA, the CDR3 is TGTGCCACCAGTGATTCACCGGGACAGGGGACCGACGAGCAGTACTTC. It encodes CATSDSPGQGTDEQYF.

This clone was seen a handful of times. V gene TRBV4-1 combines with J gene TRBJ1-2; no clear D gene. The CDR3 contains 16 residues. Trimming took off 0 bases at V and 5 bases at J, with 16 bases between the two ends. Germline CDR1 and CDR2: MGHRA and YSYEKL. This CDR3 reads CASSQDPRGWVYGYTF. CDR3 coding DNA: TGCGCCAGCAGCCAAGATCCCCGGGGATGGGTTTATGGCTACACCTTC.

The chain is built from TRBV24-1 and TRBJ1-4, with a possible D match to TRBD1 (5 bases). The CDR3 contains 14 residues. V lost 3 bases to trimming and J lost 5 bases, with 9 bases between them. Germline V gives CDR1 KGHDR, CDR2 SFDVKD. This CDR3 is CATSDAGMNEKLFF. The CDR3 DNA reads TGTGCCACCAGTGATGCAGGGATGAATGAAAAACTGTTTTTT.

The V call is TRBV5-5, the J call TRBJ2-2; TRBD2 agrees at 14 bases. The CDR3 covers 16 residues. Per germline, CDR1 SGHKS and CDR2 YYEKEE (reference sequence). J lost 5 bases, V lost 4 bases, and 4 bases had no gene match. The CDR3 is CASSGGLAGATGELFF. The CDR3 DNA is TGTGCCAGCAGCGGGGGACTAGCGGGGGCTACCGGGGAGCTGTTTTTT.

The chain links TRBV4-1 to TRBJ1-6; TRBD1 agrees at 9 bases. The CDR3 loop spans 16 amino acids. Germline CDR1 is MGHRA and CDR2 is YSYEKL. V lost 0 bases to trimming and J lost 7 bases; unmatched junction nucleotides: 4. CDR3 DNA: TGCGCCAGCAGCCAAGAAGGGACAGGGCTGAATTCACCCCTCCACTTT. Translation gives CASSQEGTGLNSPLHF.

Turning to this clone: Because the CDR3 is missing its conserved closing phenylalanine or tryptophan, this is likely a read error. The DNA is left out, because the CDR3 cannot be placed on it with certainty; the CDR3 is given as TCRdb lists it. The chain is built from TRBV21-1 and TRBJ1-2; the table's D call, TRBD1, was not checked against the DNA. TRBV21-1 corresponds to a pseudogene. The CDR3 has 13 residues if both end residues are counted. CDR3 residues: CASSIPRDRPPQL.

This chain links TRBV18 with TRBJ2-3; a weak D match, TRBD1 (6 bases). V was trimmed by 0 bases and J by 2 bases, leaving 15 bases between them. This CDR3 has 17 residues. Germline CDR1 reads KGHSH; CDR2 reads LQKENI. The CDR3 here is CASSPPVRTADTDTQYF. The CDR3 nucleotides read TGTGCCAGCTCACCACCGGTCCGGACAGCCGACACAGATACGCAGTATTTT.

The chain employs TRBV6-5 and TRBJ1-2; D remains ambiguous. This CDR3 has 11 residues. Germline V CDR1 and CDR2: MNHEY, SVGAGI. V lost 1 base and J lost 12, with 9 bases in between. For the CDR3, the DNA is TGTGCCAGCAGTTACTTGGGCTTACACACCTTC. Its translation is CASSYLGLHTF.

The chain combines TRBV5-6 with TRBJ2-3; 12 bases map to TRBD2. The trim removed 8 bases at V and 1 base at J, leaving 17 bases unmatched. Germline V lookup: CDR1 SGHDT, CDR2 YYEEEE. CDR3 length: 19 amino acids. This CDR3 reads CASSGTSGSPHQGTDTQYF. The CDR3 DNA follows: TGTGCCAGTTCCGGGACTAGCGGGTCCCCCCACCAGGGCACAGATACGCAGTATTTT.

V usage is TRBV5-4 and J usage is TRBJ2-3; 11 bases are shared with TRBD2. CDR1 is SGHNT, CDR2 YYREEE, per germline (reference sequence). The CDR3 runs to 16 residues. The trim removed 7 bases at V and 2 bases at J, leaving 9 bases unmatched. CDR3 in amino acids: CASGGGLAGFTDTQYF. The CDR3 DNA follows: TGTGCCAGCGGAGGAGGACTAGCGGGTTTCACAGATACGCAGTATTTT. Supplemented by reference TRBV5-4 and TRBJ2-3, the full variable domain reads ETGVTQSPTHLIKTRGQQVTLRCSSQSGHNTVSWYQQALGQGPQFIFQYYREEENGRGNFPPRFSGLQFPNYSSELNVNALELDDSALYLCASGGGLAGFTDTQYFGPGTRLTVL.

The chain carries TRBV7-9 and TRBJ2-7, with 8 bases lining up with TRBD2. This CDR3 spans 19 amino acids. Trimming removed 2 bases from V and 7 bases from J; junction bases left unmatched: 22. Germline V gene data show CDR1 as SEHNR and CDR2 as FQNEAQ (reference sequence). CDR3 region: CASSLTSGSGPTNIWEQYV. Written as DNA, the CDR3 is TGTGCCAGCAGCTTAACAAGCGGGAGTGGACCAACTAATATTTGGGAGCAGTACGTC.

The rearrangement uses TRBV7-2 and TRBJ1-3, with 7 bases that match TRBD1. The CDR3 runs to 17 residues. The germline V gene encodes CDR1 SGHTA and CDR2 FQGNSA. V dropped 1 base and J dropped 7; count of bases not matched to a gene: 13. CDR3 nucleotide sequence: TGTGCCAGCAGCTTAGTTCCTCTGACAGGGTCGGTGAACACCATATATTTT. The encoded protein is CASSLVPLTGSVNTIYF.

This clone was detected only once. The V and J genes are TRBV11-2 and TRBJ2-3; D gene ambiguous. The CDR3 is 12 amino acids. The V gene's germline CDR1 is SGHAT and CDR2 FQNNGV. Deletions cut 4 bases from V and 6 bases from J, with 8 bases between. The CDR3: CASSSTRDTQYF. The DNA for the CDR3 is TGTGCCAGCAGCTCTACCAGGGATACGCAGTATTTT.

The chain is built from TRBV28 and TRBJ2-7; 11 positions match TRBD1. The V gene end was trimmed by 3 bases and the J gene end by 3 bases; junction bases not matched to a gene: 4. In germline, CDR1 is MDHEN, CDR2 SYDVKM. The CDR3 consists of 15 residues. The CDR3 DNA reads as TGTGCCAGCAGTTTCGTGGGGACAGGGGGCTACGAGCAGTACTTC. Translated: CASSFVGTGGYEQYF.

The V gene is TRBV7-2, the J gene TRBJ1-2, with 7 bases aligning to TRBD1. The CDR3 totals 13 residues. V was clipped by 4 bases and J by 3 bases; unmatched bases: 2. Germline CDR1 and CDR2: SGHTA and FQGNSA. The CDR3 here is CASSSGTDYGYTF. In DNA form, the CDR3 reads TGTGCCAGCAGCTCCGGGACAGACTATGGCTACACCTTC.

V is TRBV4-3 and J is TRBJ1-4; no definite D call. The CDR3 loop spans 16 amino acids. V was pared by 0 bases and J by 4 bases, with 12 bases between. Germline-derived CDR1 and CDR2 are LGHNA and YSLEER. CDR3 coding DNA: TGCGCCAGCAGCCAAGATCCCGGGAGGGTTAATGAAAAACTGTTTTTT. It codes for CASSQDPGRVNEKLFF.